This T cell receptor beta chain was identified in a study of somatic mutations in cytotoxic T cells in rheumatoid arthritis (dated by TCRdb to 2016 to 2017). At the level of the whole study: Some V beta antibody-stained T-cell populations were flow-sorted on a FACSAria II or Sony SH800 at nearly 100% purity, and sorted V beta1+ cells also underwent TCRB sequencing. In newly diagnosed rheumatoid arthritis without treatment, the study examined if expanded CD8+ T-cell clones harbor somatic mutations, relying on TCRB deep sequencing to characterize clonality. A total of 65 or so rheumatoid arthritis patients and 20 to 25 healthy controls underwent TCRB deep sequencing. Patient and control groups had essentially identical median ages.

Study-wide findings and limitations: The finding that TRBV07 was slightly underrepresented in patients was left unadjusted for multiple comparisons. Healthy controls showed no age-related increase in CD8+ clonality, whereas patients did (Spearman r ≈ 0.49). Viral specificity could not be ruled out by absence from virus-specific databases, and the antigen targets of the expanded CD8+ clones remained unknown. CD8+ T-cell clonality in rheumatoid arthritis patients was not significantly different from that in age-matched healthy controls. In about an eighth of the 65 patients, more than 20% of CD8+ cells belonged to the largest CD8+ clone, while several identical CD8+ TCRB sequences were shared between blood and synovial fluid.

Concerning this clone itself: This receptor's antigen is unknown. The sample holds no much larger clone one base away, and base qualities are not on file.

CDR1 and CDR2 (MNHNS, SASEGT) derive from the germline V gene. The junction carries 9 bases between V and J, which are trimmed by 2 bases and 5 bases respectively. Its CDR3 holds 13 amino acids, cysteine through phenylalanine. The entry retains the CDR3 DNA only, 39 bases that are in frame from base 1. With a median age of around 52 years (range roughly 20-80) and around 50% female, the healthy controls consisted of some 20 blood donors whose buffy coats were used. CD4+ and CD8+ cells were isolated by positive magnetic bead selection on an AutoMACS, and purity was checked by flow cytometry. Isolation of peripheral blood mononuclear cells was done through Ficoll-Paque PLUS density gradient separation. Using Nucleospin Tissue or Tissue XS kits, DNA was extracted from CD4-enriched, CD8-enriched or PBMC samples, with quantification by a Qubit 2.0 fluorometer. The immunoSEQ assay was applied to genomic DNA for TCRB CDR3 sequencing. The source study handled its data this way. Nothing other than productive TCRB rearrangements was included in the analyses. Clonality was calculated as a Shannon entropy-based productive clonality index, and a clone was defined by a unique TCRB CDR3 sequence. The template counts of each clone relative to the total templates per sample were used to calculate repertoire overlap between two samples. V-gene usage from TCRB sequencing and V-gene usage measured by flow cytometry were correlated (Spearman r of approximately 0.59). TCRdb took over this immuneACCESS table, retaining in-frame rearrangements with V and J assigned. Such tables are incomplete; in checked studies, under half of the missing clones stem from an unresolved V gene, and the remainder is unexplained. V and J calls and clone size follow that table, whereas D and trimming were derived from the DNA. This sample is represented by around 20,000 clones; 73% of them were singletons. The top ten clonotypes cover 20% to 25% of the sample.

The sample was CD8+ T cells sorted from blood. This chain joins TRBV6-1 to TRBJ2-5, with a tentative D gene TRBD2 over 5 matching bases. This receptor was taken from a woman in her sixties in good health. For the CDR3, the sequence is CASSEFWRETQYF. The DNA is TGTGCCAGCAGTGAATTTTGGAGGGAGACCCAGTACTTC.